This passage covers 28 T cell receptor beta chains from one sample sequenced in a study of T cell responses to AZD1222 COVID-19 vaccine. TCRdb's copy holds only in-frame clones and misses some; the assay was immunoSEQ multiplex PCR. The table has 110,000 to 150,000 clones, 70% to 90% seen once. This specimen was peripheral blood, taken on day 0 of AZD1222 vaccination. These receptors were collected from an adult in good health.

V and J are TRBV11-2 and TRBJ2-1; 9 nucleotides agree with TRBD2. The germline V gene encodes CDR1 SGHAT and CDR2 FQNNGV. The CDR3 spans 17 residues. V lost 0 bases, J lost 4 bases, and 7 bases stayed unmatched. The CDR3 DNA reads TGTGCCAGCAGCTTAGATCGGAGCGGGAGGTCGTACAATGAGCAGTTCTTC. It yields the protein CASSLDRSGRSYNEQFF.

This clone was seen a single time. This sequence joins TRBV6-5 and TRBJ1-2; tentative D call: TRBD1 (5 bases). The germline gives CDR1 MNHEY, CDR2 SVGAGI. V lost 9 bases to trimming and J lost 1 base, with 18 bases between them. CDR3 length: 15 amino acids. Written as DNA, the CDR3 is TGTGCCAGTAAGCTCCGGGGACTGATTAACTATGGCTACACCTTC. This sequence encodes CASKLRGLINYGYTF.

Only one count was recorded for this clone. The V gene is TRBV7-2, the J gene TRBJ1-4, with D hard to call. This CDR3 has 12 amino acids. V was trimmed by 1 base and J by 12 bases, leaving 9 bases between them. Germline V gene lookup returns CDR1 SGHTA and CDR2 FQGNSA. CDR3 amino acids: CASSLDSGELFF. The CDR3 bases are TGTGCCAGCAGCTTAGACTCTGGGGAACTGTTTTTT.

This clone was found a few times. The chain employs TRBV10-2 and TRBJ2-1; TRBD2 aligns across 14 bases. The germline gives CDR1 WSHSY, CDR2 SAAADI. CDR3 length: 15 amino acids. The ends lost 8 bases at V and 8 bases at J; junction bases unmatched: 8. The CDR3 nucleotides read TGCGCCAGCCGGGGACTAGCGGGAGTAAGGGATGAGCAGTTCTTC. Translation gives CASRGLAGVRDEQFF.

The rearrangement links TRBV19 to TRBJ2-5, with D unclear. CDR3 length: 13 residues. The V and J ends lost 1 base and 5 bases respectively, with 8 bases between them. Germline lookup yields CDR1 LNHDA and CDR2 SQIVND (reference sequence). The CDR3 DNA sequence: TGTGCCAGTAGTATAGGCGGTTACGAGACCCAGTACTTC. Translation: CASSIGGYETQYF.

V and J are TRBV7-3 and TRBJ2-1, with a tentative D call TRBD2 (6 bases). Trimming cost V 2 bases and J 4 bases, with 18 bases left between them. CDR3 size: 17 residues. In germline, CDR1 is SGHTA, CDR2 FQGTGA. The CDR3 loop is CASSLWGRLTSYNEQFF. The CDR3 bases are TGTGCCAGCAGCTTATGGGGGAGGCTAACCTCTTACAATGAGCAGTTCTTC.

V gene TRBV20-1 combines with J gene TRBJ2-1, with D uncertain. The V gene lost 3 bases and the J gene lost 5 bases, with 5 bases spanning the gap. Germline CDR1 is DFQATT and CDR2 is SNEGSKA (reference sequence). This CDR3 is 11 amino acids long. This chain's CDR3 is CSASHNNEQFF. The CDR3, as DNA: TGCAGTGCTAGTCATAACAATGAGCAGTTCTTC.

This clone was observed a handful of times. CDR3 bases: TGTGCCAGTAGTATTTCCGGTCCTTACTACGAGCAGTACTTC. As protein: CASSISGPYYEQYF. V usage is TRBV19 and J usage is TRBJ2-7; no clear D gene. V lost 3 bases to trimming and J lost 3 bases, with 12 bases between them. The CDR3 is made up of 14 amino acids. Germline V lookup: CDR1 LNHDA, CDR2 SQIVND (reference sequence).

This clone was picked up one time. The chain's CDR3 is CAWSTNTDTQYF. The CDR3 DNA reads TGTGCCTGGAGTACCAACACAGATACGCAGTATTTT. The chain couples TRBV30 to TRBJ2-3; D ambiguous. Looked up from germline, CDR1 is GTSNPN and CDR2 is SVGIG (reference sequence). V lost 2 bases, J lost 2 bases, and 5 bases lay in between. This CDR3 is built from 12 residues.

The V and J genes are TRBV6-2 or TRBV6-3 and TRBJ2-7, with a tentative D call TRBD1 (6 bases). The germline V gene has CDR1 MNHEY and CDR2 SVGEGT. V lost 6 bases and J lost 3, with 15 bases in between. The CDR3 loop spans 14 amino acids. CDR3 bases: TGTGCCAGCAGCCCGACAGGAGACCTCTACGAGCAGTACTTC. Translation: CASSPTGDLYEQYF.

J is TRBJ2-6 and V is TRBV14, with 7 bases matching TRBD2. The CDR3 is made up of 18 amino acids. Germline loops: CDR1 SGHDN, CDR2 FVKESK. Trimming took 4 bases from V and 0 from J; bases not matched to a gene: 9. The CDR3 region has the DNA TGTGCCAGCAGCCTCCGCCGGGCGGGAGCCTCTGGGGCCAACGTCCTGACTTTC. It yields the protein CASSLRRAGASGANVLTF.

The CDR3 here is CASSLQREYEQYF. The CDR3 DNA is TGCGCCAGCAGCTTGCAGCGGGAGTACGAGCAGTACTTC. The rearrangement uses TRBV5-1 and TRBJ2-7; the match to TRBD2 covers 8 bases. The CDR3 has 13 residues. From germline, CDR1 is SGHRS and CDR2 YFSETQ. Trimming at V came to 1 base and at J to 4 bases, leaving 1 base not matched to a gene.

The rearrangement uses TRBV7-2 and TRBJ2-2; the D is unclear. The ends were cut back, 1 base at V and 5 bases at J, with 11 bases in the middle. The germline gives CDR1 SGHTA, CDR2 FQGNSA. The CDR3 has 15 residues. Here the CDR3 reads CASSLVGYGTGELFF. In nucleotides, the CDR3 is TGTGCCAGCAGCTTAGTGGGGTACGGTACCGGGGAGCTGTTTTTT.

The rearrangement links TRBV19 to TRBJ2-1, with TRBD2 as a possible D gene (5 bases). The CDR3 contains 12 residues. The V gene lost 8 bases and the J gene lost 0 bases, with 5 bases spanning the gap. Germline V CDR1 and CDR2: LNHDA, SQIVND (reference sequence). This CDR3 is CASRDSYNEQFF. DNA for the CDR3: TGTGCCAGTCGGGACTCCTACAATGAGCAGTTCTTC.

This clone appeared a single time. J is TRBJ1-1 and V is TRBV7-9; D gene unclear. CDR3 length equals 15 residues. Between the trimmed V and J ends, which lost 5 bases and 2 bases, there was a span of 15 bases. From germline, CDR1 is SEHNR and CDR2 FQNEAQ (reference sequence). CDR3 loop: CASSLQTTPNTEAFF. The CDR3 nucleotides read TGTGCCAGCAGCCTACAAACTACACCCAACACTGAAGCTTTCTTT.

This clone appeared once. The chain combines TRBV18 with TRBJ1-1, with D possibly matching TRBD1 (5 bases). Trimming stripped 8 bases from V and 0 bases from J, with 7 bases between. Germline V gives CDR1 KGHSH, CDR2 LQKENI. The CDR3 runs to 12 residues. CDR3 region: CASRQMNTEAFF. The CDR3 coding sequence is TGTGCCAGCCGACAGATGAACACTGAAGCTTTCTTT.

This chain links TRBV25-1 with TRBJ2-3, with D hard to call. The CDR3 is 10 amino acids. The V and J ends lost 9 bases and 4 bases respectively, with 5 bases between them. Germline loops: CDR1 MGHDK, CDR2 SYGVNS. CDR3 amino acids: CASWADTQYF. The CDR3 nucleotides read TGTGCCAGTTGGGCAGATACGCAGTATTTT. The entire variable domain, with the rest obtained from reference TRBV25-1 and TRBJ2-3, is as follows: EADIYQTPRYLVIGTGKKITLECSQTMGHDKMYWYQQDPGMELHLIHYSYGVNSTEKGDLSSESTVSRIRTEHFPLTLESARPSHTSQYLCASWADTQYFGPGTRLTVL.

V gene TRBV5-8 combines with J gene TRBJ2-2; unclear D gene. V lost 7 bases, J lost 1 base, and 8 bases lay in between. The germline V gene has CDR1 SGHTS and CDR2 YDEGEE. The CDR3 covers 13 residues. CDR3 region: CASGLGNTGELFF. The DNA of the CDR3 is TGTGCCAGCGGCCTGGGGAACACCGGGGAGCTGTTTTTT. Variable domain in full (rest from reference TRBV5-8 and TRBJ2-2): EAGVTQSPTHLIKTRGQQATLRCSPISGHTSVYWYQQALGLGLQFLLWYDEGEERNRGNFPPRFSGRQFPNYSSELNVNALELEDSALYLCASGLGNTGELFFGEGSRLTVL.

The chain carries TRBV3-1 (or the pseudogene TRBV3-2) and TRBJ2-3; the D is unclear. Germline assignment: CDR1 LGHDT and CDR2 YNNKEL (reference sequence). The CDR3 totals 15 residues. Trimming cost V 1 base and J 2 bases, with 10 bases left between them. For the CDR3, the DNA is TGTGCCAGCAGCCAAGGTGGTCCCCTCACAGATACGCAGTATTTT. Residues: CASSQGGPLTDTQYF.

V and J are TRBV9 and TRBJ2-3; D remains unclear. CDR1 is SGDLS and CDR2 is YYNGEE in the germline V gene. This CDR3 has 14 residues. Trimming left V 0 bases short and J 1 base short, with 6 bases between. Here the CDR3 reads CASSVGGRTDTQYF. CDR3 DNA: TGTGCCAGCAGCGTAGGTGGCCGCACAGATACGCAGTATTTT.

V is TRBV12-3 or TRBV12-4 and J is TRBJ1-2, with no clear D. There are 11 residues in the CDR3. V was trimmed by 5 bases and J by 5 bases, leaving 6 bases between them. CDR3 bases: TGTGCCAGCAGTATAAAATATGGCTACACCTTC. This gives the protein CASSIKYGYTF.

The rearrangement links TRBV6-2 or TRBV6-3 to TRBJ2-7; a weak D match, TRBD2 (7 bases). The germline CDR1 and CDR2 sequences are MNHEY and SVGEGT. Trimming pared 0 bases from V and 0 bases from J, leaving 18 bases between. The CDR3 sequence is 18 residues long. CDR3 amino acids: CASSYSTGGQLISYEQYF. The DNA for the CDR3 is TGTGCCAGCAGTTACTCGACGGGAGGACAGCTCATCTCCTACGAGCAGTACTTC.

The chain carries TRBV10-3 and TRBJ2-5; 9 bases are a match to TRBD1. Germline V CDR1 and CDR2: ENHRY, SYGVKD. Trimming cost V 6 bases and J 6 bases; bases outside gene matches: 8. The CDR3 length is 14 residues. This CDR3 reads CAISLSGQGKTQYF. The CDR3 region has the DNA TGTGCCATCAGCCTCTCGGGACAGGGCAAGACCCAGTACTTC.

This chain uses TRBV29-1 with TRBJ2-7; D is uncertain. The CDR3 totals 11 residues. The V gene's germline CDR1 is SQVTM and CDR2 ANQGSEA. V lost 5 bases, J lost 6 bases, and 11 bases lay in between. CDR3 sequence (DNA): TGCAGCGTTCGAAAATCGGGCGAGCAGTACTTC. Translating it yields CSVRKSGEQYF.

This clone appeared a single time. The CDR3 region is CASSQDPGMNYGYTF. The CDR3 DNA reads TGTGCCAGCAGCCAAGATCCGGGCATGAACTATGGCTACACCTTC. The V gene is TRBV3-1 (or the pseudogene TRBV3-2), the J gene TRBJ1-2, with unresolved D. Trimming stripped 0 bases from V and 2 bases from J, with 10 bases between. Germline lookup yields CDR1 LGHDT and CDR2 YNNKEL (reference sequence). The CDR3 has 15 residues.

The chain is built from TRBV5-1 and TRBJ1-3; possibly TRBD1 for D (6 bases). The V end lost 0 bases, the J end lost 2 bases, and 9 bases lay between the germline ends. This CDR3 region has 15 residues. CDR1 and CDR2 from the germline V gene are SGHRS and YFSETQ. The CDR3 sequence is CASSLDREAGNTIYF. As DNA, the CDR3 is TGCGCCAGCAGCTTGGACAGGGAGGCTGGAAACACCATATATTTT.

This chain connects TRBV5-4 to TRBJ2-7; either TRBD1 or TRBD2 may fit D (5 bases each). Germline assignment: CDR1 SGHNT and CDR2 YYREEE (reference sequence). Deletions cut 3 bases from V and 2 bases from J, with 18 bases between. The CDR3 consists of 16 residues. CDR3 DNA sequence: TGTGCCAGCAGCTATACCGGGGCAGCCCTTACCTACGAGCAGTACTTC. It yields the protein CASSYTGAALTYEQYF.

This sequence joins TRBV5-1 and TRBJ2-2, with a tentative D call TRBD1 (5 bases). The germline gives CDR1 SGHRS, CDR2 YFSETQ. V lost 4 bases and J 4 bases, leaving 11 bases between the germline ends. This CDR3 has 14 residues. CDR3 sequence reads: CASSPAGITGELFF. CDR3 DNA: TGCGCCAGCAGCCCCGCAGGGATCACCGGGGAGCTGTTTTTT.